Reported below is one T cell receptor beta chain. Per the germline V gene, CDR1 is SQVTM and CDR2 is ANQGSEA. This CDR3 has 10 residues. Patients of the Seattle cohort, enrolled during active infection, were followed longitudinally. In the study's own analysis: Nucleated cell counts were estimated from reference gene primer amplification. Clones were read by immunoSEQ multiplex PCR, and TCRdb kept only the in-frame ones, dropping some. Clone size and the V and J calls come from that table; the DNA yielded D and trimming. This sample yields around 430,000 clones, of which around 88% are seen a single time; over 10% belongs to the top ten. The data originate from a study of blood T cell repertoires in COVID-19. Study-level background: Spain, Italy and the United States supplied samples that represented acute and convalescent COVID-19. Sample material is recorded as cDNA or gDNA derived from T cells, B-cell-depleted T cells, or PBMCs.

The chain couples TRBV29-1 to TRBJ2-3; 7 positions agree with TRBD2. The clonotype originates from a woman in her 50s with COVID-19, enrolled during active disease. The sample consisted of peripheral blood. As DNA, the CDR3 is TGCGGGGGGGGCACAGATACGCAGTATTTT. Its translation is CGGGTDTQYF.